These T cell receptor beta chains were read from a single sample in a study of CD8+ T cells in alopecia areata. Repertoires were generated with immunoSEQ multiplex PCR, while TCRdb's copy carries only in-frame clones and drops some. The sample holds under 95,000 clones, around 71% seen once. The material was CD8+ T cells sorted from blood, obtained at week 44, from a patient treated with tofacitinib. Receptor source: a human donor with alopecia areata. Each CDR3 is given with its conserved first and last residue.

j_call: TRBJ1-5; v_call: TRBV7-9; cdr3_aa: CASSPTSGGQPQHF
j_call: TRBJ2-3; v_call: TRBV12-5; cdr3_aa: CASGLDRGGYPNTQYF
j_call: TRBJ1-6; v_call: TRBV5-6; cdr3_aa: CASSSDRDNSPLHF
j_call: TRBJ2-1; v_call: TRBV7-3; cdr3_aa: CASSYFPYNEQFF
j_call: TRBJ2-3; v_call: TRBV29-1; cdr3_aa: CSVELGDQYF
j_call: TRBJ2-7; v_call: TRBV19; cdr3_aa: CASSTPKGATHEQYF
j_call: TRBJ2-7; v_call: TRBV7-9; cdr3_aa: CASSPQGGPSEQYF
j_call: TRBJ1-1; v_call: TRBV4-3; cdr3_aa: CASSQDHRGGTEAFF
j_call: TRBJ1-1; v_call: TRBV5-6; cdr3_aa: CASSAQGFTEAFF
j_call: TRBJ1-5; v_call: TRBV11-2; cdr3_aa: CASSPRPATPQHF